This TCR beta chain was profiled in a study of monozygotic twins with inflammatory bowel disease. Blood was drawn at over 2 ml per donor. From germline, CDR1 is SGHRS and CDR2 YFSETQ. CDR3 length: 16 residues. Study results and limitations: Since immunosuppressive treatments differed, patient repertoires may have gained added variability. Healthy co-twins had higher TCRbeta inverse Simpson diversity than their IBD twins.

TCRdb reprocessed the 5' RACE reads, with one entry per CDR3 protein and no DNA. In total, the table holds some 330,000 distinct CDR3 sequences. As regards this clonotype: Its antigen is unidentified.

The V gene is TRBV5-1, the J gene TRBJ2-1; TCRdb indicates TRBD1, and absent DNA this call remains unverified. The sequenced sample consisted of blood. The TCR comes from a human donor with ulcerative colitis or Crohn's disease, or a healthy co-twin of an affected twin (not recorded which). Here the CDR3 reads CASSPRVLPGSDEQFF.